This T cell receptor beta chain was recorded in a study of sequential checkpoint blockade in melanoma. Study summary: After nivolumab or ipilimumab alone, around 20 patients had week-13 rebiopsies.

Sequencing was performed with immunoSEQ multiplex PCR; in TCRdb, only in-frame clones are kept and a portion is missing. The table lists 950 to 1,300 clones, approximately 20% of them singletons, with over 8% in the top ten. General study results and limits: About 30 times likelier clinical benefit followed increased tumor T-cell fraction and clonality.

This CDR3 is 12 amino acids long. CDR1 and CDR2 from the germline V gene are MNHGY and SAAAGT. V was cut by 0 bases and J by 10 bases, with 9 bases left in between. Indicated treatment: randomized to nivolumab then ipilimumab (arm A) or the reverse (arm B). None of the patients previously received DNA-damaging chemotherapy. This clone was seen a handful of times. Its antigen is currently unknown. The specimen comprised tumor tissue (inferred from file names), sampled from a patient given nivolumab and ipilimumab in sequence. The TCR was taken from a human donor with melanoma. The genes are TRBV6-8 and TRBJ1-1; D gene ambiguous. Written as DNA, the CDR3 is TGTGCCAGCAGTTACTCGACCGACCGAGCTTTCTTT. Translating it yields CASSYSTDRAFF.